This TCR beta chain was identified during a study of CD8+ T cells in alopecia areata. cDNA reverse transcribed from extracted RNA served as the sequencing template. TCRdb's table, derived via immunoSEQ multiplex PCR, lists solely in-frame clones and lacks some. The repertoire holds 100,000 to 150,000 clones, with about 57% as singletons. In germline, CDR1 is SGHRS, CDR2 YFSETQ. V lost 6 bases to trimming and J lost 3 bases, with 15 bases between them. The length of the CDR3 is 14 residues. Sequencing was performed on CD4+ T cells sorted from blood, taken at week 0. This chain joins TRBV5-1 and TRBJ2-5, with D perhaps matching TRBD2 (5 bases). The TCR originated in a human donor with alopecia areata. CDR3 bases: TGCGCCAGCACGTTCAGTGGAGCGGAAGAGACCCAGTACTTC. The encoded protein is CASTFSGAEETQYF.